This is a list of T cell receptor beta chains from one sample in a study of response to subunit inactivated influenza vaccine. MiXCR was run by TCRdb on the RT-PCR reads, yielding one entry per CDR3 protein. Of hundreds of thousands of distinct CDR3 sequences in the sample, under 9% are singletons; the top ten hold 10% to 15%. The sample was PBMCs from blood, taken less than 30 months after vaccination. The receptors come from a man between 50 and 75 years old who received an inactivated influenza vaccine. Each CDR3 is given with its conserved first and last residue. A D gene is named only where the DNA matches it firmly. Where a row states a size, it is once, few, many or the class of an expanded clone; other rows omit it.

>TRBJ1-5|NA|TRBD1|TRBV20-1
TGCAGTGCTAGAGAGCCGGGACAGGGGGTCAATCAGCCCCAGCATTTT
CSAREPGQGVNQPQHF
>TRBJ2-7|many|NA|TRBV20-1
TGCAGTGCTCTTGGGCCTGATGGGGGATCCTACGAGCAGTACTTC
CSALGPDGGSYEQYF
>TRBJ2-6|few|NA|TRBV7-9
TGTGCCAGCAGCGTCGGAGACTCTGGGGCCAACGTCCTGACTTTC
CASSVGDSGANVLTF
>TRBJ2-6|few|NA|TRBV11-2
TGTGCCAGCAAGGTTGCTGGGGCCAACGTCCTGACTTTC
CASKVAGANVLTF
>TRBJ2-3|NA|TRBD2|TRBV12-3/TRBV12-4
TGTGCCAGCAGTTCACCTAGCGGGGGGGTCACAGATACGCAGTATTTT
CASSSPSGGVTDTQYF
>TRBJ1-1|many|TRBD1|TRBV5-1
TGCGCCAGCTTCAGGGGGCCGCAGAACACTGAAGCTTTCTTT
CASFRGPQNTEAFF
>TRBJ1-1|NA|NA|TRBV6-1
TGTGCCAGCAGTGAACAGGGGAGGCCCACTGAAGCTTTCTTT
CASSEQGRPTEAFF
>TRBJ2-7|once|NA|TRBV5-6
TGTGCCAGCAGCTCCGTTAGGCAGGGAGGTCTCGAGCAGTACTTC
CASSSVRQGGLEQYF
>TRBJ1-2|few|NA|TRBV2
TGTGCCAGCAGTGAAGCTCGATCCTATGGCTACACCTTC
CASSEARSYGYTF
>TRBJ2-7|few|TRBD2|TRBV4-3
TGCGCCAGCAGCCAAGATATCACTAGCGGGAGTAACGAGCAGTACTTC
CASSQDITSGSNEQYF
>TRBJ1-1|many|NA|TRBV24-1
TGTGCCACCAGTGATTCGGGGGGGACTGAAGCTTTCTTT
CATSDSGGTEAFF
>TRBJ1-3|many|NA|TRBV20-1
TGCAGTGCTAGACCCGGGTTGGGACCGTCCACCATATATTTT
CSARPGLGPSTIYF
>TRBJ2-2|NA|NA|TRBV7-2
TGTGCCAGCAGCCTTGGACCTACGGGCGGGGAGCTGTTTTTT
CASSLGPTGGELFF
>TRBJ2-7|many|NA|TRBV2
TGTGCCAGCAGTGTGCAGGTTTCCTACGAGCAGTACTTC
CASSVQVSYEQYF
>TRBJ2-3|few|NA|TRBV12-3/TRBV12-4
TGTGCCAGCAGTTTAGGAGGGATTGCTTGGAGCACAGATACGCAGTATTTT
CASSLGGIAWSTDTQYF
>TRBJ2-2|NA|NA|TRBV20-1
TGCAGTGCCCCCTTCCTTGGGGCCGGGGAGCTGTTTTTT
CSAPFLGAGELFF
>TRBJ2-1|few|NA|TRBV5-1
TGCGCCAGCAGCTTTGACCTAGGCTCCTACAATGAGCAGTTCTTC
CASSFDLGSYNEQFF
>TRBJ2-7|NA|NA|TRBV15
TGTGCCACCAGCTCATCCCTGCGACCCTCCCTCGAGCAGTACTTC
CATSSSLRPSLEQYF
>TRBJ1-5|few|NA|TRBV20-1
TGCAGTGCTAGAGATCCCCGGGTCCGCAATCAGCCCCAGCATTTT
CSARDPRVRNQPQHF
>TRBJ2-3|few|NA|TRBV29-1
TGCAGCCACGGGGAGGGGGCAGATACGCAGTATTTT
CSHGEGADTQYF
>TRBJ2-1|few|TRBD1|TRBV4-3
TGCGCCAGCAGCCAAACAGGGGTGGAGCAGTTCTTC
CASSQTGVEQFF
>TRBJ1-5|many|NA|TRBV4-1
TGCGCCAGCAGCCAATCTTCGCGAGATCAGCCCCAGCATTTT
CASSQSSRDQPQHF
>TRBJ1-1|NA|NA|TRBV7-2
TGTGCCAGCAGCTTCTCAGGAGACAGCAACACTGAAGCTTTCTTT
CASSFSGDSNTEAFF
>TRBJ2-1|few|TRBD2|TRBV20-1
TGCAGTGCTGCGGGACTAGCGGGAAACTACAATGAGCAGTTCTTC
CSAAGLAGNYNEQFF
>TRBJ1-6|many|TRBD1|TRBV4-3
TGCGCCAGCAGCCAAGAATATGGCAGGGGGAATTCACCCCTCCACTTT
CASSQEYGRGNSPLHF
>TRBJ1-2|NA|TRBD1|TRBV20-1
TGCAGTGCTAGATCCTCCGGGGACAGATTCTATGGCTACACCTTC
CSARSSGDRFYGYTF
>TRBJ2-1|many|TRBD1|TRBV29-1
TGCAGCGTTGAAGATCGGGACAGGCAAGCCTACAATGAGCAGTTCTTC
CSVEDRDRQAYNEQFF
>TRBJ2-7|few|NA|TRBV12-3/TRBV12-4
TGTGCCAGCAGTGTGAAGGGGGCCTACGAGCAGTACTTC
CASSVKGAYEQYF
>TRBJ2-2|NA|NA|TRBV29-1
TGCAGCGTTCTTAGGGATCACACCGGGGAGCTGTTTTTT
CSVLRDHTGELFF